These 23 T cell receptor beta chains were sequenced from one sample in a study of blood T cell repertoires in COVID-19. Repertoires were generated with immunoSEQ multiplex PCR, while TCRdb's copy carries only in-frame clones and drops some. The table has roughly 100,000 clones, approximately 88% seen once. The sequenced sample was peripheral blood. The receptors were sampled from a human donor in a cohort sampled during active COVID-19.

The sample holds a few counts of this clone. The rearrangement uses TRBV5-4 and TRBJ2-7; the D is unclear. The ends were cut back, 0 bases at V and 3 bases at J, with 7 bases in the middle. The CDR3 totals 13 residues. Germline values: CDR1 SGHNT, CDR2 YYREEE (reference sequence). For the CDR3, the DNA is TGTGCCAGCAGCTTGGTCCCAAACTACGAGCAGTACTTC. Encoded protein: CASSLVPNYEQYF.

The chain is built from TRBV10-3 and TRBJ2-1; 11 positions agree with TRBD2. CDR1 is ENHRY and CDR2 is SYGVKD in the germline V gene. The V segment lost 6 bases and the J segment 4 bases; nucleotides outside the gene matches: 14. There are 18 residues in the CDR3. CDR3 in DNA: TGTGCCATCAGAGAAAAAATATTACTAGCGGGAGATTACAATGAGCAGTTCTTC. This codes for CAIREKILLAGDYNEQFF.

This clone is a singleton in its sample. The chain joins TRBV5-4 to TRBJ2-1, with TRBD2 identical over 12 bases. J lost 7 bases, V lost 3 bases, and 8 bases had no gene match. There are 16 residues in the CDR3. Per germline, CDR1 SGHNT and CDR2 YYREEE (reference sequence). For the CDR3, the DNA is TGTGCCAGCAGCTCCAGACTAGCGGGAGAAGTAAATGAGCAGTTCTTC. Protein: CASSSRLAGEVNEQFF.

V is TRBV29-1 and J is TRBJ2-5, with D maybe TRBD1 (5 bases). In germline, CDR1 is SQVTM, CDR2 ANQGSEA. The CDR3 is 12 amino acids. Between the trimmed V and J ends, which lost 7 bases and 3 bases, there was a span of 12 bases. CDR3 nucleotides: TGCAGCGCCGCCCCAGGGAAAGAGACCCAGTACTTC. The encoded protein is CSAAPGKETQYF.

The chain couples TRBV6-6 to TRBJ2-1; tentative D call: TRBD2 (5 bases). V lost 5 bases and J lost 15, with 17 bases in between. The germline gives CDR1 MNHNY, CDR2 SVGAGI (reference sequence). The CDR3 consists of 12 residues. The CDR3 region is CASSRHSGFGFF. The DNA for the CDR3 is TGTGCCAGCAGTAGACACAGCGGATTTGGGTTCTTC.

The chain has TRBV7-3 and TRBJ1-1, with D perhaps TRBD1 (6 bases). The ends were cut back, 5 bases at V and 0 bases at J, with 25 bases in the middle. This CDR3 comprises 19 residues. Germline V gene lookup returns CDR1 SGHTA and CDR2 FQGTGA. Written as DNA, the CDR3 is TGTGCCAGCAGCCCCCAGGGGCAGCTTGGAGTAGGAGTGAACACTGAAGCTTTCTTT. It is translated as CASSPQGQLGVGVNTEAFF.

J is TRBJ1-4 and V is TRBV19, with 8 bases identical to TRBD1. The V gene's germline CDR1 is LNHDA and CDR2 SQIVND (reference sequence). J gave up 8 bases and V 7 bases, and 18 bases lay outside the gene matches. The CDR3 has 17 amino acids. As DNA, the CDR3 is TGTGCCAGTACCACCGGGACAGGATATAGGGGCGGCGAAAAACTGTTTTTT. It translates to CASTTGTGYRGGEKLFF.

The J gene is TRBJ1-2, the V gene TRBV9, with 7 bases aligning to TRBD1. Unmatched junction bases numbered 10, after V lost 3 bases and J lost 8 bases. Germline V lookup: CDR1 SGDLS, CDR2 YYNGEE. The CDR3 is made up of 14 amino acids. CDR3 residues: CASSAGQSREGYTF. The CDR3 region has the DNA TGTGCCAGCAGCGCGGGACAGAGCAGAGAGGGCTACACCTTC.

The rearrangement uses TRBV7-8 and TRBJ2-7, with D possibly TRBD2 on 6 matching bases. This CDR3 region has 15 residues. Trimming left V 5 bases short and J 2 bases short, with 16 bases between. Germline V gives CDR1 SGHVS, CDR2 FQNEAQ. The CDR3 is CASSQADGGPYEQYF. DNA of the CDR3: TGTGCCAGCAGCCAGGCGGACGGGGGACCCTACGAGCAGTACTTC.

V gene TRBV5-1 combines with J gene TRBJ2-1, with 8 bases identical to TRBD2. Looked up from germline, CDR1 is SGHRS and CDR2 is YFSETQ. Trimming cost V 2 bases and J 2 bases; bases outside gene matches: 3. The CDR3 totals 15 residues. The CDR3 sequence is CASSLAGLAYNEQFF. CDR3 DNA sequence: TGCGCCAGCAGCTTAGCGGGACTAGCCTACAATGAGCAGTTCTTC.

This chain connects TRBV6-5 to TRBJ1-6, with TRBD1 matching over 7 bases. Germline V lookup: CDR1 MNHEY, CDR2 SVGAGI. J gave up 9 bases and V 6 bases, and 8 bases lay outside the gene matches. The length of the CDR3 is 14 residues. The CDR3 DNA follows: TGTGCCAGCAGCAAAGGGACAGAAGGTTCACCCCTCCACTTT. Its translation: CASSKGTEGSPLHF.

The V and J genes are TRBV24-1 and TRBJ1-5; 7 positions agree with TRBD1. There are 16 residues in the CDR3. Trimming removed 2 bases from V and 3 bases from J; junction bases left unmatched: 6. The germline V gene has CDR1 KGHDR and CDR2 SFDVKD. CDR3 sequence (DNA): TGTGCCACCAGTGATTCGGGGGGGACAGTCAATCAGCCCCAGCATTTT. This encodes CATSDSGGTVNQPQHF.

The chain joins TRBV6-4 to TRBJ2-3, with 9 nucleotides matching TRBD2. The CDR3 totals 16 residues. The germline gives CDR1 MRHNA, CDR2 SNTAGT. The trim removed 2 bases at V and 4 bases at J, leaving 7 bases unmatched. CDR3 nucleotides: TGTGCCAGCAGTGACGGGGGTAGCGGGAGCTCAGATACGCAGTATTTT. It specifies CASSDGGSGSSDTQYF.

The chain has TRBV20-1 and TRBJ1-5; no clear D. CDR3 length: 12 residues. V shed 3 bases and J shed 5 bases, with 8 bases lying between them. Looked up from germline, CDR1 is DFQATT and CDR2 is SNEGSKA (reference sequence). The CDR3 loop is CSASDPHQPQHF. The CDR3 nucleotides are TGCAGTGCTAGTGACCCTCATCAGCCCCAGCATTTT.

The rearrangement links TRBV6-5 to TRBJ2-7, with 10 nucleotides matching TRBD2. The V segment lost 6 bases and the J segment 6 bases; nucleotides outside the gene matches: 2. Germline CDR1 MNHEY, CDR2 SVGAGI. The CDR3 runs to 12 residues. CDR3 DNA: TGTGCCAGCAGGTTAGCGGGGGGCGAGCAGTACTTC. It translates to CASRLAGGEQYF.

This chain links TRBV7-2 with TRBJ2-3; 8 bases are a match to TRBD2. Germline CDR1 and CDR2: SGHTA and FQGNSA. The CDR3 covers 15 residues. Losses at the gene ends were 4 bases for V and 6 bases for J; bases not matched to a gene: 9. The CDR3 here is CASSSRLAKGDTQYF. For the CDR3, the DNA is TGTGCCAGCAGCTCAAGACTAGCGAAAGGGGATACGCAGTATTTT. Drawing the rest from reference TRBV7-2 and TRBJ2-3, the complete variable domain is GAGVSQSPSNKVTEKGKDVELRCDPISGHTALYWYRQSLGQGLEFLIYFQGNSAPDKSGLPSDRFSAERTGGSVSTLTIQRTQQEDSAVYLCASSSRLAKGDTQYFGPGTRLTVL.

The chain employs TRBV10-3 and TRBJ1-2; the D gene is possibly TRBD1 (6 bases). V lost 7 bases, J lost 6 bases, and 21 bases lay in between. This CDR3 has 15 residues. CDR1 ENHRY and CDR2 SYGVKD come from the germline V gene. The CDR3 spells CAITLDSGAWNGYTF. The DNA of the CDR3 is TGTGCCATCACCCTGGACAGTGGGGCTTGGAATGGCTACACCTTC.

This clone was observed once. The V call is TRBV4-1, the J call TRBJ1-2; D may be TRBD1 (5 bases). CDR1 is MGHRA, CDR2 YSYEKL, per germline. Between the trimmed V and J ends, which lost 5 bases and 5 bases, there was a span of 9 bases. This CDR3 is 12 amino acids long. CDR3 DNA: TGCGCCAGCAGCTCCCGACAGTATGGCTACACCTTC. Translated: CASSSRQYGYTF.

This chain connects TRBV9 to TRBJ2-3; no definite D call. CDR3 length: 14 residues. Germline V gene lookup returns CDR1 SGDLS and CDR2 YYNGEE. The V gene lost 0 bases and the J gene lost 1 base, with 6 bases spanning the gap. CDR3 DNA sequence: TGTGCCAGCAGCGTAGACCAGGGCACAGATACGCAGTATTTT. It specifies CASSVDQGTDTQYF.

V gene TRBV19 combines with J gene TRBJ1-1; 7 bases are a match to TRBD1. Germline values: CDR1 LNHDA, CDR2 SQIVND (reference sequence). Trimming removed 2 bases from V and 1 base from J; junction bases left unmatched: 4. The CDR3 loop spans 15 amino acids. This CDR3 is CASSITGVPNTEAFF. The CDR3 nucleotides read TGTGCCAGTAGTATAACAGGGGTACCGAACACTGAAGCTTTCTTT.

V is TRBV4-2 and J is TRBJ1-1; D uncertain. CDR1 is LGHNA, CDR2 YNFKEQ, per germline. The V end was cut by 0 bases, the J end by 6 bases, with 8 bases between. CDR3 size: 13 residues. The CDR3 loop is CASSQDIVAEAFF. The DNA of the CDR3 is TGTGCCAGCAGCCAAGATATAGTGGCTGAAGCTTTCTTT.

The DNA of the CDR3 is TGTGCCAGCAGCCAAGCCCGAGGTTCCTACAATGAGCAGTTCTTC. Its translation: CASSQARGSYNEQFF. The V gene is TRBV4-2, the J gene TRBJ2-1; D ambiguous. The V end was cut by 1 base, the J end by 1 base, with 8 bases between. CDR3 size: 15 residues. Germline CDR1 reads LGHNA; CDR2 reads YNFKEQ.

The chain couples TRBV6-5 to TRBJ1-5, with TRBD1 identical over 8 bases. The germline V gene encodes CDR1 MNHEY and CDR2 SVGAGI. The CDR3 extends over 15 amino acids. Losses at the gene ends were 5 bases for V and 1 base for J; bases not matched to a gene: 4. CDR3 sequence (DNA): TGTGCCAGCAGTCCCAGGACAGGGAGCAATCAGCCCCAGCATTTT. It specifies CASSPRTGSNQPQHF.